The 12 T cell receptor beta chains in this list originate from one sample, sequenced in a study of response to subunit inactivated influenza vaccine. TCRdb reprocessed the RT-PCR reads via MiXCR and lists one record per CDR3 protein. The data hold under 750,000 distinct CDR3 sequences, with roughly 10% observed a single time. The source material was PBMCs from blood, sampled on the day of vaccination. The receptors were gathered from a middle-aged man who received an inactivated influenza vaccine.

This clonotype was found a few times. The J gene is TRBJ2-3, the V gene TRBV12-3 or TRBV12-4; D gene uncertain. There are 11 residues in the CDR3. Trimming left V 5 bases short and J 7 bases short, with 7 bases between. The CDR3 loop is CASSPQYTQYF. The CDR3 DNA follows: TGTGCCAGCAGTCCACAATATACGCAGTATTTT.

The rearrangement links TRBV11-1 to TRBJ2-7, with 14 bases aligning to TRBD2. V lost 1 base to trimming and J lost 2 bases; unmatched junction nucleotides: 7. CDR1 and CDR2 (germline): SGHAT, FQDESV (reference sequence). CDR3 size: 18 residues. In DNA, the CDR3 is TGTGCCAGCAGCTTAGGGACTAGCGGGAGGCCTCCCCCCTACGAGCAGTACTTC. Protein: CASSLGTSGRPPPYEQYF.

This clonotype showed up just a few times. This chain joins TRBV6-2 or TRBV6-3 and TRBJ1-2; a weak D match, TRBD1 (6 bases). CDR1 is MNHEY, CDR2 SVGEGT, per germline. This CDR3 has 14 amino acids. V dropped 10 bases and J dropped 4 bases, with 19 bases sitting between them. This chain's CDR3 is CATTTRGGGYGYTF. CDR3 sequence (DNA): TGTGCCACCACTACCAGGGGCGGAGGCTATGGCTACACCTTC.

The table lists this clonotype with a few counts. The chain uses TRBV20-1 and TRBJ2-3; D gene ambiguous. The CDR3 has 12 residues. Germline V lookup: CDR1 DFQATT, CDR2 SNEGSKA (reference sequence). V lost 4 bases and J 3 bases, leaving 8 bases between the germline ends. The DNA of the CDR3 is TGCAGTGCTAACCGCGAGACAGATACGCAGTATTTT. As protein: CSANRETDTQYF.

This chain uses TRBV7-9 with TRBJ2-3, with no clear D. Trimming pared 0 bases from V and 7 bases from J, leaving 8 bases between. This CDR3 is built from 13 residues. Looked up from germline, CDR1 is SEHNR and CDR2 is FQNEAQ (reference sequence). The CDR3 DNA reads TGTGCCAGCAGCTTAGCGCTCTCCAATACGCAGTATTTT. It codes for CASSLALSNTQYF.

The chain couples TRBV11-1 to TRBJ2-1, with D hard to call. The CDR3 totals 15 residues. The V and J ends lost 5 bases and 7 bases respectively, with 18 bases between them. Looked up from germline, CDR1 is SGHAT and CDR2 is FQDESV (reference sequence). For the CDR3, the DNA is TGTGCCAGCAGCCCACGGAAGGGCCTCGGGAATGAGCAGTTCTTC. Its translation is CASSPRKGLGNEQFF.

This clonotype was counted only a few times. The J gene is TRBJ2-1, the V gene TRBV20-1, with 9 bases fitting TRBD2. With V trimmed by 1 base and J by 4 bases, 14 bases remained unmatched. The CDR3 totals 18 residues. Germline CDR1 reads DFQATT; CDR2 reads SNEGSKA (reference sequence). CDR3 in amino acids: CSARALTVFAGGYNEQFF. The CDR3 nucleotides are TGCAGTGCTAGAGCCCTGACTGTTTTTGCGGGAGGGTACAATGAGCAGTTCTTC.

This clonotype was picked up many times. The V gene is TRBV27, the J gene TRBJ2-5, with 10 bases lining up with TRBD2. The CDR3 sequence is 16 residues long. Germline assignment: CDR1 MNHEY and CDR2 SMNVEV (reference sequence). V lost 5 bases and J lost 5; bases outside the gene matches: 11. CDR3 in amino acids: CASSMTSGRVGETQYF. CDR3 sequence (DNA): TGTGCCAGCAGTATGACGAGCGGGAGGGTCGGGGAGACCCAGTACTTC.

This clonotype came up many times. The chain carries TRBV20-1 and TRBJ2-7; no clear D gene. The V end was cut by 3 bases, the J end by 0 bases, with 6 bases between. Germline CDR1 DFQATT, CDR2 SNEGSKA (reference sequence). This CDR3 contains 12 residues. The CDR3 protein is CSASPSSYEQYF. In nucleotides, the CDR3 is TGCAGTGCTAGTCCGAGCTCCTACGAGCAGTACTTC.

This chain connects TRBV6-2 or TRBV6-3 to TRBJ2-1, with TRBD2 matching over 8 bases. V shed 5 bases and J 9 bases; nucleotides not matched to a gene: 6. The germline gives CDR1 MNHEY, CDR2 SVGEGT. The CDR3 runs to 13 residues. CDR3 loop: CASSQLLAGEQFF. CDR3 DNA: TGTGCCAGCAGTCAACTTCTAGCGGGTGAGCAGTTCTTC.

This clonotype is a singleton in its sample. One base away lies a much larger clone, so this may be a sequencing read error. The V gene is TRBV29-1, the J gene TRBJ2-3; a weak D match, TRBD1 (5 bases). CDR3 length: 11 amino acids. Germline V gives CDR1 SQVTM, CDR2 ANQGSEA. The DNA for the CDR3 is TGCAGCGTCTCTGGGGCAGATACGCGGTATTTT. Its protein is CSVSGADTRYF.

This clonotype was seen many times. The gene calls are TRBV21-1 and TRBJ2-3; no check of the table's D call, TRBD2, against the DNA was made. TRBV21-1 is noted as a pseudogene. CDR3 length equals 20 residues. CDR3 loop: CASSERAVGLAGENTDTQYF. The CDR3 DNA follows: TGTGCCAGCAGCGAAAGGGCGGTGGGACTAGCGGGGGAGAACACAGATACGCAGTATTTT.